The 5 T cell receptor beta chains listed next were all sequenced from one sample in a study of blood T cell repertoires in COVID-19. Using immunoSEQ multiplex PCR, the repertoire was profiled, and TCRdb retains in-frame clones only, with some absent. The sample records around 66,000 clones, around 80% being singletons. Material: peripheral blood. All receptors derive from a human donor in a cohort sampled during active COVID-19.

Details on this clone: The junction does not match germline at one end; this may be a read error. The chain couples TRBV7-7 to TRBJ2-5; perhaps D is TRBD1 or TRBD2 (6 bases each). CDR3 size: 15 residues. Germline assignment: CDR1 SSHAT and CDR2 FNYEAQ (reference sequence). The CDR3 protein is CASSLGGTPQETQYF. The CDR3, as DNA: TGTGCTAGCAGCTTAGGGGGGACACCGCAAGAGACCCAGTACTTC.

DNA of the CDR3: TGTGCCAGCAGCCCACTAGCGCCCAGCTGGGAGCAGTACTTC. This gives the protein CASSPLAPSWEQYF. The gene calls are TRBV11-2 and TRBJ2-7; 7 nucleotides align to TRBD2. CDR3 length: 14 residues. Trimming cost V 5 bases and J 7 bases; bases outside gene matches: 11. The germline V gene encodes CDR1 SGHAT and CDR2 FQNNGV.

The CDR3 nucleotides are TGTGCCAGCAGCTTGGTGGCATCAACTAATGAAAAACTGTTTTTT. This codes for CASSLVASTNEKLFF. The chain employs TRBV5-6 and TRBJ1-4; D unresolved. Trimming removed 0 bases at V and 0 bases at J, with 6 bases between. Germline assignment: CDR1 SGHDT and CDR2 YYEEEE. The CDR3 sequence is 15 residues long. The variable domain in full, completed from reference TRBV5-6 and TRBJ1-4, reads DAGVTQSPTHLIKTRGQQVTLRCSPKSGHDTVSWYQQALGQGPQFIFQYYEEEERQRGNFPDRFSGHQFPNYSSELNVNALLLGDSALYLCASSLVASTNEKLFFGSGTQLSVL.

The chain combines TRBV5-5 with TRBJ1-6; TRBD1 aligns across 7 bases. The CDR3 is 14 residues long. The germline V gene encodes CDR1 SGHKS and CDR2 YYEKEE (reference sequence). With V trimmed by 0 bases and J by 7 bases, 1 base remained unmatched. This CDR3 is CASSLGTGNSPLHF. In DNA, the CDR3 is TGTGCCAGCAGCTTGGGGACAGGAAATTCACCCCTCCACTTT.

This clone was seen a few times. A junction boundary mismatches the germline segment, possibly from a read error. The chain carries TRBV7-7 and TRBJ2-3, with TRBD2 matching over 11 bases. This CDR3 has 16 residues. Germline CDR1 reads SSHAT; CDR2 reads FNYEAQ (reference sequence). Written as DNA, the CDR3 is TGTGCTAGCAGCTTACAACTAGCGGGAGAGGGAGATACGCAGTATTTT. Encoded protein: CASSLQLAGEGDTQYF.